The source of this TCR beta chain is a study of T cells in localized non-small cell lung cancer. Study findings and constraints: A median of about 58 of the top 100 tumor clones appeared in adjacent lung, which was paired and uninvolved. It remains possible that heterogeneity exists, since only one tumor region was sequenced.

Germline V gives CDR1 SGHTA, CDR2 FQGNSA. V lost 6 bases and J lost 1; bases outside the gene matches: 6. This CDR3 spans 15 amino acids. Repertoires were generated with immunoSEQ multiplex PCR, while TCRdb's copy carries only in-frame clones and drops some. The table lists 30,000 to 40,000 clones, roughly 90% of them singletons. This clone appeared a few times. The antigen remains undetermined. This clonotype originated in a woman aged 35 to 75 with stage I lung adenocarcinoma. The V and J genes are TRBV7-2 and TRBJ2-7, with 10 bases matching TRBD1. The sample in question was peripheral blood, obtained before any cancer treatment. The CDR3 here is CASRPPGQGSYEQYF. CDR3 nucleotide sequence: TGTGCCAGCAGGCCGCCGGGACAGGGGTCCTACGAGCAGTACTTC.